The present TCR beta chain was sequenced within a study of regulatory T cells in long-lasting Graves disease. Indicated time point: newly diagnosed GD, antithyroid drugs for less than 3 months. From RNA extracted from PBMCs, the TCR library was made. Combining iRepertoire HTBI primers with Arm-PCR of CDR3 regions, the authors built TCR beta libraries. TCRdb reanalysed the multiplex PCR reads using MiXCR and keeps one entry per CDR3 protein. The repertoire has about 440,000 distinct CDR3 sequences, under 15% of them found once; the top ten carry approximately 15%. This CDR3 comprises 15 residues. Germline values: CDR1 MNHNS, CDR2 SASEGT. Trimming took off 3 bases at V and 8 bases at J, with 16 bases between the two ends. The data were also submitted as part of a second study, on T cells in Graves' hyperthyroidism and ophthalmopathy.

Sequenced material: peripheral blood mononuclear cells (PBMCs), taken at new diagnosis, from a patient treated with antithyroid drugs. The sequence came from a woman in her twenties or thirties with Graves disease. The chain joins TRBV6-1 to TRBJ1-4, with D unclear. In nucleotides, the CDR3 is TGTGCCAGCAGTGAGAGATTACAGTTCACAGAAAAACTGTTTTTT. Encoded protein: CASSERLQFTEKLFF.